One and the same sample provided the 32 T cell receptor beta chains below, sequenced in a study of control samples from healthy donors and cancer patients. Libraries were prepared by immunoSEQ multiplex PCR; TCRdb keeps only in-frame clonotypes and omits some of them. The sample consists of 90,000 to 150,000 clones, 88% of them appearing once. Material: blood. All receptors come from a man aged 40-49 years in good health.

CDR3 region: CASSLSRQRVWTF. The CDR3 nucleotides are TGTGCCAGCAGCTTAAGTCGGCAGCGGGTGTGGACCTTC. The chain carries TRBV7-9 and TRBJ1-2; D uncertain. Germline lookup yields CDR1 SEHNR and CDR2 FQNEAQ (reference sequence). Trimming pared 2 bases from V and 14 bases from J, leaving 18 bases between. The CDR3 covers 13 residues.

This clone has just one count. The J gene is TRBJ1-1, the V gene TRBV20-1; D is unresolved. The CDR3 runs 11 residues. CDR1 and CDR2 from the germline V gene are DFQATT and SNEGSKA (reference sequence). The CDR3 region is CRFIRGVEAFF. The DNA of the CDR3 is TGCAGGTTCATTCGGGGTGTTGAAGCTTTCTTT.

The chain employs TRBV7-2 and TRBJ1-5, with 8 bases lining up with TRBD1. The trim removed 7 bases at V and 7 bases at J, leaving 9 bases unmatched. CDR3 length equals 14 residues. Per the germline V gene, CDR1 is SGHTA and CDR2 is FQGNSA. CDR3 region: CASTGTGGKQPQHF. CDR3 DNA: TGTGCCAGCACCGGGACAGGTGGAAAACAGCCCCAGCATTTT.

This CDR3 reads CASSFNAGLTNYGYTF. The DNA for the CDR3 is TGTGCCAGCAGCTTCAATGCAGGGCTTACTAACTATGGCTACACCTTC. The J gene is TRBJ1-2, the V gene TRBV11-1; possibly TRBD1 for D (5 bases). The CDR3 totals 16 residues. Trimming took off 3 bases at V and 0 bases at J, with 14 bases between the two ends. Germline assignment: CDR1 SGHAT and CDR2 FQDESV (reference sequence).

This chain connects TRBV20-1 to TRBJ2-7, with 12 bases lining up with TRBD2. This CDR3 contains 16 residues. V shed 3 bases, J shed 1 base, and the junction held 7 bases outside the gene matches. CDR1 DFQATT and CDR2 SNEGSKA come from the germline V gene (reference sequence). The chain's CDR3 is CSASPSSGGGSYEQYF. CDR3 in DNA: TGCAGTGCTAGTCCCTCTAGCGGGGGGGGATCCTACGAGCAGTACTTC.

This chain links TRBV20-1 with TRBJ1-3; D call uncertain. The CDR3 runs 11 residues. V shed 2 bases and J shed 8 bases, with 7 bases lying between them. Germline CDR1 is DFQATT and CDR2 is SNEGSKA (reference sequence). CDR3 protein: CSARIADTIYF. The CDR3 DNA follows: TGCAGTGCTAGAATAGCGGACACCATATATTTT.

J is TRBJ1-2 and V is TRBV5-1; D is unclear. The CDR3 contains 13 residues. V lost 3 bases and J 8 bases, leaving 14 bases between the germline ends. Germline CDR1 and CDR2: SGHRS and YFSETQ. CDR3 sequence reads: CASSWAEGQGYTF. The CDR3 nucleotides read TGCGCCAGCAGCTGGGCGGAGGGTCAGGGCTACACCTTC.

The chain employs TRBV5-6 and TRBJ1-1, with D possibly matching TRBD1 (5 bases). Trimming took off 4 bases at V and 12 bases at J, with 13 bases between the two ends. Germline CDR1 SGHDT, CDR2 YYEEEE. The CDR3 is 11 amino acids. This chain's CDR3 is CASSRGIRTFF. The CDR3 DNA follows: TGTGCCAGCAGCCGGGGGATTAGAACTTTCTTT.

The V and J genes are TRBV12-3 or TRBV12-4 and TRBJ2-7; perhaps TRBD1 as D (5 bases). Trimming stripped 2 bases from V and 6 bases from J, with 8 bases between. The CDR3 covers 12 residues. CDR3 loop: CASSLQGSEQYF. CDR3 bases: TGTGCCAGCAGTTTACAGGGCTCCGAGCAGTACTTC.

The V and J genes are TRBV6-5 and TRBJ2-5; 8 bases are a match to TRBD2. The CDR3 consists of 15 residues. Germline V gene sequence: CDR1 MNHEY, CDR2 SVGAGI. With V trimmed by 6 bases and J by 1 base, 7 bases remained unmatched. The CDR3 sequence: CASSAEGLVQETQYF. CDR3 in DNA: TGTGCCAGCAGCGCCGAGGGACTAGTCCAAGAGACCCAGTACTTC.

Only a few counts were recorded for this clone. The chain is built from TRBV4-2 and TRBJ1-2; TRBD1 matches at 7 bases. Looked up from germline, CDR1 is LGHNA and CDR2 is YNFKEQ. The CDR3 spans 15 residues. J gave up 6 bases and V 0 bases, and 7 bases lay outside the gene matches. The CDR3 reads CASSQDRQGVNGYTF. In DNA form, the CDR3 reads TGTGCCAGCAGCCAAGACCGACAGGGAGTAAATGGCTACACCTTC.

V gene TRBV6-5 combines with J gene TRBJ1-1; a possible D gene is TRBD1 (6 bases). V was clipped by 5 bases and J by 3 bases, with 10 bases between them. CDR3 length: 13 residues. Germline CDR1 reads MNHEY; CDR2 reads SVGAGI. CDR3 sequence: CASSLTGYTEAFF. The DNA of the CDR3 is TGTGCCAGCAGTCTTACAGGGTACACTGAAGCTTTCTTT.

The rearrangement links TRBV6-4 to TRBJ2-3; TRBD2 agrees at 7 bases. The germline CDR1 and CDR2 sequences are MRHNA and SNTAGT. The CDR3 loop spans 15 amino acids. The ends lost 3 bases at V and 2 bases at J; junction bases unmatched: 5. Here the CDR3 reads CASSDGGGSTDTQYF. For the CDR3, the DNA is TGTGCCAGCAGTGATGGGGGGGGGTCCACAGATACGCAGTATTTT.

The chain couples TRBV19 to TRBJ2-3; 12 bases agree with TRBD2. From germline, CDR1 is LNHDA and CDR2 SQIVND (reference sequence). V shed 7 bases, J shed 6 bases, and the junction held 5 bases outside the gene matches. CDR3 length: 14 amino acids. CDR3 nucleotide sequence: TGTGCCAGTAACCTAGCGGGGGGGCGTGATACGCAGTATTTT. It codes for CASNLAGGRDTQYF.

Only one count was recorded for this clone. The chain links TRBV9 to TRBJ2-3; D possibly matches TRBD1 or TRBD2 (7 bases each). Germline V gives CDR1 SGDLS, CDR2 YYNGEE. The CDR3 is 17 amino acids. V was shortened by 1 base and J by 2 bases, with 17 bases between the two germline ends. The chain's CDR3 is CASSVFQGGTYTDTQYF. The CDR3 DNA is TGTGCCAGCAGCGTATTTCAGGGGGGGACTTACACAGATACGCAGTATTTT.

This chain uses TRBV29-1 with TRBJ1-2; TRBD1 matches 8 bases. V was pared by 6 bases and J by 9 bases, with 18 bases of the junction left unmatched. This CDR3 contains 15 residues. Germline CDR1 SQVTM, CDR2 ANQGSEA. In DNA form, the CDR3 reads TGCAGCGTCGATACCTCAGGGGGCAGGGGATATCGCTACACCTTC. Protein: CSVDTSGGRGYRYTF.

V and J are TRBV5-1 and TRBJ2-2; tentatively, D is TRBD1 (6 bases). Trimming took 0 bases from V and 0 from J, leaving 6 bases between them. This CDR3 has 15 residues. Germline-derived CDR1 and CDR2 are SGHRS and YFSETQ. CDR3 region: CASSLDRANTGELFF. DNA for the CDR3: TGCGCCAGCAGCTTGGACAGGGCGAACACCGGGGAGCTGTTTTTT.

This clone occurred a few times. The J gene is TRBJ2-2, the V gene TRBV12-3 or TRBV12-4; no definite D call. The CDR3 is made up of 13 amino acids. The germline V and J ends were trimmed by 5 bases and 4 bases, with 8 bases remaining between them. The CDR3 region is CASSLRGTGELFF. In DNA form, the CDR3 reads TGTGCCAGCAGTCTCCGCGGCACCGGGGAGCTGTTTTTT.

The V gene is TRBV7-9, the J gene TRBJ1-5, with a weak D call TRBD1 (6 bases). Germline-derived CDR1 and CDR2 are SEHNR and FQNEAQ (reference sequence). The V end was cut by 1 base, the J end by 7 bases, with 14 bases between. This CDR3 spans 15 amino acids. CDR3 sequence (DNA): TGTGCCAGCAGCTTAGGAGTAGGGGGTGAGCAGCCCCAGCATTTT. Translated: CASSLGVGGEQPQHF.

In DNA, the CDR3 is TGCGCCAGCAGAAGCGTTGGGCGCACTGAAGCTTTCTTT. Protein product: CASRSVGRTEAFF. The chain uses TRBV5-1 and TRBJ1-1; no definite D call. Germline CDR1 SGHRS, CDR2 YFSETQ. The length of the CDR3 is 13 residues. The germline V and J ends were trimmed by 5 bases and 4 bases, with 12 bases remaining between them. Full variable domain (outside the CDR3, taken from reference TRBV5-1 and TRBJ1-1): KAGVTQTPRYLIKTRGQQVTLSCSPISGHRSVSWYQQTPGQGLQFLFEYFSETQRNKGNFPGRFSGRQFSNSRSEMNVSTLELGDSALYLCASRSVGRTEAFFGQGTRLTVV.

The rearrangement uses TRBV10-3 and TRBJ1-3; 7 bases match TRBD1. From germline, CDR1 is ENHRY and CDR2 SYGVKD. V was pared by 3 bases and J by 9 bases, with 8 bases of the junction left unmatched. There are 14 residues in the CDR3. CDR3 DNA sequence: TGTGCCATCAGTGACACCGGGACAGTTGGCACCATATATTTT. Its protein product is CAISDTGTVGTIYF.

This chain connects TRBV4-3 to TRBJ1-2, with D possibly matching TRBD1 (6 bases). The ends were cut back, 1 base at V and 5 bases at J, with 17 bases in the middle. The CDR3 contains 16 residues. Germline V CDR1 and CDR2: LGHNA, YSLEER. The CDR3: CASSQGSFQDSYGYTF. The CDR3 DNA reads TGCGCCAGCAGCCAAGGATCCTTTCAGGACAGTTATGGCTACACCTTC.

The V gene is TRBV30, the J gene TRBJ2-3, with D perhaps matching TRBD2 (5 bases). There are 11 residues in the CDR3. In germline, CDR1 is GTSNPN, CDR2 SVGIG (reference sequence). Trimming pared 8 bases from V and 3 bases from J, leaving 9 bases between. CDR3 nucleotide sequence: TGTGCCCTTACTAGGACAGATACGCAGTATTTT. It is translated as CALTRTDTQYF.

This chain joins TRBV10-2 and TRBJ1-6, with a weak D call TRBD1 (6 bases). The V end was cut by 5 bases, the J end by 1 base, with 12 bases between. The length of the CDR3 is 16 residues. CDR1 and CDR2 from the germline V gene are WSHSY and SAAADI. The CDR3 is CASSLDRNSYNSPLHF. The CDR3 DNA reads as TGCGCCAGCAGTCTTGACAGGAATTCCTATAATTCACCCCTCCACTTT.

The chain carries TRBV7-6 and TRBJ2-2; D call uncertain. The germline V gene encodes CDR1 SGHVS and CDR2 FNYEAQ. With 4 bases removed from V and 0 bases from J, the gap between germline ends came to 9 bases. The CDR3 sequence is 15 residues long. CDR3 sequence (DNA): TGTGCCAGCAGCTCGGACGGATCGAACACCGGGGAGCTGTTTTTT. This encodes CASSSDGSNTGELFF.

V gene TRBV10-3 combines with J gene TRBJ2-2; 9 bases are shared with TRBD2. The CDR3 is made up of 16 amino acids. The trim removed 3 bases at V and 3 bases at J, leaving 5 bases unmatched. Per germline, CDR1 ENHRY and CDR2 SYGVKD. The CDR3 spells CAISEIGGGDTGELFF. The CDR3 bases are TGTGCCATCAGTGAAATAGGCGGGGGGGACACCGGGGAGCTGTTTTTT.

This sequence joins TRBV6-2 or TRBV6-3 and TRBJ2-1, with a weak D call TRBD2 (7 bases). Looked up from germline, CDR1 is MNHEY and CDR2 is SVGEGT. The V end was cut by 1 base, the J end by 3 bases, with 16 bases between. The CDR3 contains 17 residues. CDR3 amino acids: CASSYYRAGAYYNEQFF. DNA for the CDR3: TGTGCCAGCAGTTACTACCGCGCGGGGGCATACTACAATGAGCAGTTCTTC.

V and J are TRBV19 and TRBJ1-5, with 8 bases aligning to TRBD1. The CDR3 contains 14 residues. With V trimmed by 7 bases and J by 6 bases, 8 bases remained unmatched. Germline V gene data show CDR1 as LNHDA and CDR2 as SQIVND (reference sequence). The CDR3 loop is CASKTGVIGQPQHF. The CDR3 DNA reads as TGTGCCAGTAAGACAGGGGTTATTGGTCAGCCCCAGCATTTT.

The rearrangement uses TRBV9 and TRBJ1-2, with 8 positions matching TRBD1. The V gene's germline CDR1 is SGDLS and CDR2 YYNGEE. CDR3 length equals 17 residues. V gave up 2 bases and J gave up 4 bases; unmatched junction bases: 13. CDR3 region: CASSVSRAQGAVYGYTF. In DNA, the CDR3 is TGTGCCAGCAGCGTTAGTAGGGCGCAGGGGGCGGTCTATGGCTACACCTTC.

The gene calls are TRBV6-6 and TRBJ2-3, with D perhaps matching TRBD2 (6 bases). The germline V and J ends were trimmed by 5 bases and 0 bases, with 12 bases remaining between them. This CDR3 region has 15 residues. Germline CDR1 is MNHNY and CDR2 is SVGAGI (reference sequence). In DNA, the CDR3 is TGTGCCAGCAGTCTCGGCGGGACCAGCACAGATACGCAGTATTTT. Protein sequence: CASSLGGTSTDTQYF.

The rearrangement links TRBV7-2 to TRBJ2-4; D possibly corresponds to TRBD1 (6 bases). This CDR3 comprises 15 residues. Germline lookup yields CDR1 SGHTA and CDR2 FQGNSA. Trimming stripped 1 base from V and 4 bases from J, with 11 bases between. In DNA, the CDR3 is TGTGCCAGCAGCTTAGTTTCGGACAGTAAAAACATTCAGTACTTC. It translates to CASSLVSDSKNIQYF.

This chain joins TRBV2 and TRBJ2-2; 8 bases are a match to TRBD2. V shed 10 bases, J shed 7 bases, and the junction held 14 bases outside the gene matches. Looked up from germline, CDR1 is SNHLY and CDR2 is FYNNEI. The CDR3 spans 15 residues. CDR3 DNA sequence: TGTGCCATACACAGCGGGGGAGCCGGGGACGGGGAGCTGTTTTTT. Translated, it gives CAIHSGGAGDGELFF.